The present T cell receptor beta chain was sequenced within a study of human T cells and chemical hapten exposure. Looking at the study overall: Patients' scalps got diphenylcyclopropenone weekly throughout the approximately 24-week study. General study results and limits: There were significantly more large CDR3 similarity clusters among expanded TCRs than among controls.

The sample holds a few counts of this clonotype. Antigen: not known. A single record per CDR3 protein comes from TCRdb applying MiXCR to the RACE reads. Of a few hundred thousand distinct CDR3 sequences in the sample, over 6% were seen once. Time point given: patch test 2, 6 weeks after DPC sensitization. The treatment here: therapeutic diphenylcyclopropenone sensitization with weekly scalp DPC. The sample was whole blood, taken in connection with sensitization to the hapten diphenylcyclopropenone (DPC). This receptor was obtained from a young woman with alopecia areata. Some clones in this sample may be carry-over from other donors' samples.

CDR3 region: CASSPLAARSYEQYF. The DNA of the CDR3 is TGTGCCAGCAGTCCACTGGCCGCCCGCTCCTACGAGCAGTACTTC. The chain recombines TRBV27 with TRBJ2-7; D gene uncertain. Germline CDR1 reads MNHEY; CDR2 reads SMNVEV (reference sequence). This CDR3 spans 15 amino acids. Between the trimmed V and J ends, which lost 5 bases and 0 bases, there was a span of 14 bases.